Listed here are 23 T cell receptor beta chains from one sample, sequenced in a study of T cell repertoires in cytomegalovirus infection. Each CDR3 protein is one row after TCRdb ran MiXCR on the reads. The sample yields about 230,000 distinct CDR3 sequences, approximately 22% seen once. Sequenced material: CD8+ T cells from PBMCs. These receptors came from a human donor in good health (CMV status not recorded). Some clones in this sample may be carry-over from other donors' samples.

This clonotype was counted at least ten times. The chain couples TRBV7-2 to TRBJ2-1; 9 bases line up with TRBD1. The V gene end was trimmed by 5 bases and the J gene end by 7 bases; junction bases not matched to a gene: 3. CDR3 length equals 13 residues. Germline V gene data show CDR1 as SGHTA and CDR2 as FQGNSA. The CDR3 reads CASSPDRGNEQFF. The DNA for the CDR3 is TGTGCCAGCAGCCCGGACAGGGGTAATGAGCAGTTCTTC.

Many counts were recorded for this clonotype. V gene TRBV12-3 or TRBV12-4 combines with J gene TRBJ2-1; 7 bases line up with TRBD1. Trimming took 6 bases from V and 2 from J; bases not matched to a gene: 10. The CDR3 sequence is 16 residues long. CDR3 sequence (DNA): TGTGCCAGCAGCCCAACCGGGACAGAGACCTACAATGAGCAGTTCTTC. Its protein is CASSPTGTETYNEQFF.

The chain is built from TRBV19 and TRBJ2-1; a possible D gene is TRBD1 (7 bases). CDR1 is LNHDA and CDR2 is SQIVND in the germline V gene (reference sequence). This CDR3 has 17 residues. V lost 4 bases and J 3 bases, leaving 19 bases between the germline ends. For the CDR3, the DNA is TGTGCCAGTAGTAGTCTTTTGGCAGGGGGGAACTACAATGAGCAGTTCTTC. Protein: CASSSLLAGGNYNEQFF.

The CDR3 protein is CASSYGTGGYNEQFF. CDR3 sequence (DNA): TGTGCCAGCAGCTACGGGACAGGGGGTTACAATGAGCAGTTCTTC. The chain combines TRBV11-2 with TRBJ2-1; 11 bases match TRBD1. Germline CDR1 is SGHAT and CDR2 is FQNNGV. The J segment lost 4 bases and the V segment lost 4 bases, leaving 3 bases of the junction unmatched. The CDR3 has 15 amino acids.

By frequency in the sample, this clonotype is medium-sized. The chain carries TRBV7-9 and TRBJ2-2, with D perhaps TRBD1 (5 bases). This CDR3 is 14 amino acids long. Trimming shortened V by 4 bases and J by 1 base, and 7 bases separated the two germline ends. Germline lookup yields CDR1 SEHNR and CDR2 FQNEAQ (reference sequence). As DNA, the CDR3 is TGTGCCAGCAGCTCAGGGTTGAACACCGGGGAGCTGTTTTTT. This encodes CASSSGLNTGELFF.

V gene TRBV20-1 combines with J gene TRBJ1-1; D ambiguous. The V end was cut by 6 bases, the J end by 0 bases, with 11 bases between. CDR1 is DFQATT, CDR2 SNEGSKA, per germline (reference sequence). The CDR3 is made up of 13 amino acids. CDR3 in DNA: TGCAGTGCAACTGACACCATGAACACTGAAGCTTTCTTT. Protein: CSATDTMNTEAFF.

For this clonotype: The junction and the germline gene differ at one end; a read error may be behind it. V gene TRBV4-1 combines with J gene TRBJ2-7; 10 bases align to TRBD1. Germline-derived CDR1 and CDR2 are MGHRA and YSYEKL. The CDR3 consists of 17 residues. The CDR3 loop reads CVSSQSLPGQGSYEQYF. The DNA of the CDR3 is TGTGTCAGCAGCCAATCTCTCCCGGGACAGGGGAGCTACGAGCAGTACTTC.

This clonotype showed up just a few times. The chain combines TRBV10-3 with TRBJ1-2; D might be TRBD1 (6 bases). Germline V lookup: CDR1 ENHRY, CDR2 SYGVKD. Trimming removed 10 bases from V and 8 bases from J, with 14 bases in between. The CDR3 has 11 residues. This chain's CDR3 is CATLGQMGYTF. CDR3 sequence (DNA): TGTGCCACCCTTGGACAGATGGGCTACACCTTC.

The chain's CDR3 is CASSPRGNTYEQYF. The CDR3 DNA reads as TGTGCCAGCAGCCCTCGGGGGAACACCTACGAGCAGTACTTC. V gene TRBV6-1 combines with J gene TRBJ2-7; maybe TRBD2 (6 bases). Germline V gene lookup returns CDR1 MNHNS and CDR2 SASEGT. Trimming took off 6 bases at V and 2 bases at J, with 14 bases between the two ends. This CDR3 contains 14 residues.

The chain couples TRBV27 to TRBJ2-7; TRBD1 or TRBD2 may be the D gene (6 bases each). The V end was cut by 8 bases, the J end by 9 bases, with 20 bases between. The CDR3 length is 13 residues. Germline assignment: CDR1 MNHEY and CDR2 SMNVEV (reference sequence). The CDR3 sequence: CASAPPGGRGQYF. Here the CDR3 DNA reads TGTGCCAGCGCACCTCCCGGGGGCCGGGGGCAGTACTTC.

The sample holds a few counts of this clonotype. The chain carries TRBV5-6 and TRBJ2-7, with no clear D. Trimming removed 1 base at V and 1 base at J, with 3 bases between. The CDR3 runs 12 residues. Germline lookup yields CDR1 SGHDT and CDR2 YYEEEE. The CDR3: CASSLFSYEQYF. CDR3 bases: TGTGCCAGCAGCTTGTTTTCCTACGAGCAGTACTTC.

The V gene is TRBV12-3 or TRBV12-4, the J gene TRBJ2-5; the match to TRBD1 covers 7 bases. The V and J ends lost 4 bases and 4 bases, in that order; junction bases with no gene match: 3. There are 13 residues in the CDR3. This CDR3 reads CASSWTGRETQYF. In DNA form, the CDR3 reads TGTGCCAGCAGTTGGACAGGACGAGAGACCCAGTACTTC.

V gene TRBV10-3 combines with J gene TRBJ1-6, with a possible D match to TRBD1 (6 bases). Trimming left V 10 bases short and J 8 bases short, with 15 bases between. The germline CDR1 and CDR2 sequences are ENHRY and SYGVKD. CDR3 size: 13 residues. CDR3 nucleotides: TGTGCCACGATGGGGGGGCTCGATTCACCCCTCCACTTT. The encoded protein is CATMGGLDSPLHF.

This clonotype was seen a few times. V is TRBV7-2 and J is TRBJ2-7; maybe TRBD2 (5 bases). V lost 5 bases, J lost 2 bases, and 13 bases lay in between. Germline CDR1 SGHTA, CDR2 FQGNSA. CDR3 length: 14 amino acids. The CDR3 spells CASSHLARPYEQYF. CDR3 bases: TGTGCCAGCAGCCACCTAGCTCGTCCCTACGAGCAGTACTTC. Complete variable domain (other parts from reference TRBV7-2 and TRBJ2-7): GAGVSQSPSNKVTEKGKDVELRCDPISGHTALYWYRQSLGQGLEFLIYFQGNSAPDKSGLPSDRFSAERTGGSVSTLTIQRTQQEDSAVYLCASSHLARPYEQYFGPGTRLTVT.

A few counts support this clonotype. The gene calls are TRBV7-6 and TRBJ2-1; possibly TRBD1 for D (6 bases). V lost 2 bases and J lost 5, with 19 bases in between. The CDR3 length is 17 residues. Germline CDR1 SGHVS, CDR2 FNYEAQ. This CDR3 reads CASSLNFGAGENNEQFF. CDR3 coding DNA: TGTGCCAGCAGCTTAAATTTTGGGGCAGGGGAAAACAATGAGCAGTTCTTC.

Worth noting for this clonotype: The junction and the germline gene differ at one end; a read error may be behind it. This chain connects TRBV7-4 to TRBJ2-7, with D unresolved. CDR1 and CDR2 from the germline V gene are SGHVT and SQSDAQ. This CDR3 spans 14 amino acids. The CDR3: CVSSFVTVSYEQYF. As DNA, the CDR3 is TGTGTCAGCAGCTTCGTCACAGTTTCCTACGAGCAGTACTTC.

This clonotype was recorded at least ten times. CDR3 DNA: TGTGCCAGCAGCTCCGGGACAGCTGAAGCTTTCTTT. It encodes CASSSGTAEAFF. The rearrangement links TRBV7-9 to TRBJ1-1; TRBD1 matches 7 bases. Looked up from germline, CDR1 is SEHNR and CDR2 is FQNEAQ (reference sequence). The CDR3 totals 12 residues. The junction had 2 bases not matched to a gene; V was cut back by 4 bases and J by 6 bases.

The chain couples TRBV12-3 or TRBV12-4 to TRBJ1-1, with no clear D. This CDR3 is built from 12 residues. Deletions cut 1 base from V and 6 bases from J, with 6 bases between. Here the CDR3 DNA reads TGTGCCAGCAGTTTAGGTTTGGCTGAAGCTTTCTTT. The encoded protein is CASSLGLAEAFF.

About this clonotype: With a much larger clone just one base away, this may be a read error. The rearrangement links TRBV7-8 to TRBJ2-5, with D possibly being TRBD1 (5 bases). The germline V gene encodes CDR1 SGHVS and CDR2 FQNEAQ. The length of the CDR3 is 14 residues. As DNA, the CDR3 is TGTGCCAACAGCCCAGACAGAATCCAAGAGACCCAGTACTTC. Amino acid sequence: CANSPDRIQETQYF.

This clonotype was seen repeatedly, ten times or more. The chain is built from TRBV7-8 and TRBJ2-2; no reliable D call. CDR3 length equals 14 residues. The V end was cut by 10 bases, the J end by 1 base, with 13 bases between. Germline V gene sequence: CDR1 SGHVS, CDR2 FQNEAQ. CDR3 sequence: CANPAELNTGELFF. The CDR3 DNA reads as TGTGCCAACCCTGCCGAGTTGAACACCGGGGAGCTGTTTTTT.

This chain joins TRBV5-5 and TRBJ1-1, with 7 nucleotides matching TRBD1. Trimming cost V 1 base and J 5 bases; bases outside gene matches: 8. The CDR3 has 15 residues. From germline, CDR1 is SGHKS and CDR2 YYEKEE (reference sequence). The CDR3 DNA sequence: TGTGCCAGCAGCTTGAGCCCCGGGACAGTGACTGAAGCTTTCTTT. This gives the protein CASSLSPGTVTEAFF. Full variable domain (missing parts from reference TRBV5-5 and TRBJ1-1): DAGVTQSPTHLIKTRGQQVTLRCSPISGHKSVSWYQQVLGQGPQFIFQYYEKEERGRGNFPDRFSARQFPNYSSELNVNALLLGDSALYLCASSLSPGTVTEAFFGQGTRLTVV.

This clonotype has a single count. The CDR3 coding sequence is TGTGCCAGCAGCCACACAGGGAATGAGCAGTTCTTC. This translates into CASSHTGNEQFF. This chain joins TRBV3-1 and TRBJ2-1; possible D gene TRBD1, 6 bases. CDR3 length equals 12 residues. V was cut by 3 bases and J by 7 bases, with 7 bases left in between. CDR1 is LGHDT and CDR2 is YNNKEL in the germline V gene (reference sequence).

This clonotype was found many times. This rearrangement joins TRBV6-2 or TRBV6-3 to TRBJ2-1; the match to TRBD2 covers 13 bases. There are 16 residues in the CDR3. Germline CDR1 is MNHEY and CDR2 is SVGEGT. V gave up 5 bases and J gave up 8 bases; unmatched junction bases: 9. CDR3 bases: TGTGCCAGCAGTGGGGCCGGGACTAGCGGGATCTATGAGCAGTTCTTC. It translates to CASSGAGTSGIYEQFF.